The next 3 T cell receptor beta chains were all read from a single sample in a study of neoadjuvant nivolumab and ipilimumab in lung cancer. Method: immunoSEQ multiplex PCR; TCRdb's copy keeps in-frame clones and lacks some. Altogether about 20,000 clones are present, around 76% being singletons, with the ten largest covering less than 9%. Sequencing was performed on tumor tissue, taken after neoadjuvant nivolumab, alone or with ipilimumab, at or shortly before surgery. The receptors originated from an adult with non-small cell lung cancer.

V and J are TRBV7-9 and TRBJ1-4; TRBD1 matches 8 bases. Unmatched junction bases numbered 7, after V lost 5 bases and J lost 8 bases. The CDR3 is 14 residues long. The germline V gene has CDR1 SEHNR and CDR2 FQNEAQ (reference sequence). CDR3 region: CASSISRDREKLFF. The DNA for the CDR3 is TGTGCCAGCAGCATAAGCCGGGACAGGGAAAAACTGTTTTTT. Complete variable domain (other parts from reference TRBV7-9 and TRBJ1-4): DTGVSQNPRHKITKRGQNVTFRCDPISEHNRLYWYRQTLGQGPEFLTYFQNEAQLEKSRLLSDRFSAERPKGSFSTLEIQRTEQGDSAMYLCASSISRDREKLFFGSGTQLSVL.

This clone was picked up a small number of times. This chain links TRBV27 with TRBJ2-7; D perhaps matches TRBD1 (5 bases). Trimming removed 5 bases from V and 3 bases from J, with 17 bases in between. This CDR3 has 15 amino acids. Looked up from germline, CDR1 is MNHEY and CDR2 is SMNVEV (reference sequence). In DNA form, the CDR3 reads TGTGCCAGCAGTCCTGCCGGTCGGCAGGGCTACGAGCAGTACTTC. It is translated as CASSPAGRQGYEQYF.

The rearrangement uses TRBV30 and TRBJ2-1; D is ambiguous. Per the germline V gene, CDR1 is GTSNPN and CDR2 is SVGIG (reference sequence). Trimming cost V 3 bases and J 5 bases, with 11 bases left between them. This CDR3 has 13 amino acids. CDR3 bases: TGTGCCTGGAGAGCCAGGACGAACAATGAGCAGTTCTTC. Its protein is CAWRARTNNEQFF.